This section outlines one T cell receptor beta chain sequence together with its context. The sample comes from a study of blood T cell repertoires in COVID-19. Germline V gene data show CDR1 as MNHNY and CDR2 as SVGAGI (reference sequence). The J segment lost 2 bases and the V segment lost 5 bases, leaving 5 bases of the junction unmatched. The CDR3 runs to 15 residues. Profiled with immunoSEQ multiplex PCR; TCRdb holds only in-frame clones, not every one. The sample consists of about 150,000 clones, roughly 80% of them appearing once. The chain recombines TRBV6-6 with TRBJ2-2; 7 nucleotides match TRBD1. Material for sequencing was peripheral blood. The origin of this receptor is a man aged 55 to 70 with acute or convalescent COVID-19. CDR3 nucleotides: TGTGCCAGCAGTAAGACAGGGACCAACACCGGGGAGCTGTTTTTT. It translates to CASSKTGTNTGELFF.